This TCR beta chain is from a study of shared clonotypes between healthy human individuals. Study outcomes and limitations: Among a few donors, approximately 5% of naive CD4 clonotypes were found in common.

Here immunoSEQ multiplex PCR was the method, and the copy in TCRdb shows in-frame clones only, minus some. The table shows about 580,000 clones, with about 98% occurring only once. CD8 cells regarded as naive lacked CD45RO, were positively chosen for CCR7, and omitted terminally differentiated effector memory CD45RA+ cells. With regard to this clone: Antigen unknown.

The sequence was obtained from a man aged 30 to 45 in good health. The sample consisted of naive CD8+ T cells sorted from blood.

The CDR3 nucleotides read TGTGCCAGCTCACAAGGGACTAGCAGCCACAATGAGCAGTTCTTC. Protein: CASSQGTSSHNEQFF. The chain links TRBV18 to TRBJ2-1, with TRBD2 identical over 9 bases. Germline V gene data show CDR1 as KGHSH and CDR2 as LQKENI. The CDR3 is 15 amino acids. J lost 5 bases, V lost 4 bases, and 6 bases had no gene match.